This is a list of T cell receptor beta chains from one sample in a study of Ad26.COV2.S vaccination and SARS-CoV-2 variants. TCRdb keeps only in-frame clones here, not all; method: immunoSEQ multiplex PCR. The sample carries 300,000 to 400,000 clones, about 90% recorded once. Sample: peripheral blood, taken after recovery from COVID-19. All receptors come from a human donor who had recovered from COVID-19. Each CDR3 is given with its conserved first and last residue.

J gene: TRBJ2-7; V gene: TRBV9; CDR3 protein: CASSVTTGFYEQYF
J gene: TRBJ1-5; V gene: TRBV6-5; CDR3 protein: CASSGGTGSNQPQHF
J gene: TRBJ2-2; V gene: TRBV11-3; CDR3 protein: CASSLKRGAGELFF
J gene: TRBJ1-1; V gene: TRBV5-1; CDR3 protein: CASSLGTSSPEAFF
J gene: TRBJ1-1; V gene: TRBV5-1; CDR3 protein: CASGPNSGYTEAFF
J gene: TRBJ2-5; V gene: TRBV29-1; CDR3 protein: CSGQGPQETQYF
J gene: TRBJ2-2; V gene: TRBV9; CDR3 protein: CASSPSKRNTGELFF
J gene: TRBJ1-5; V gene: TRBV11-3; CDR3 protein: CASSSRTGINQPQHF
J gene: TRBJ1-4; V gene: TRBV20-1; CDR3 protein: CSARNEKLFF
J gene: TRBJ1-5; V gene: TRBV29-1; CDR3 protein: CSVSDFEGPNQPQHF
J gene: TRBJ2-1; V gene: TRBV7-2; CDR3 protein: CASSLVGGEQFF
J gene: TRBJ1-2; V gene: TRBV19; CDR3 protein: CANNRGLNGYTF
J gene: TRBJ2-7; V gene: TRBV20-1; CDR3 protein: CSASGDRGPYEQYF
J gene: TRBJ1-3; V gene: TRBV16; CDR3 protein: CASSQSRGSGNTIYF
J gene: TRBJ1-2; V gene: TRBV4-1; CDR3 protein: CASSQEGRGYGYTF
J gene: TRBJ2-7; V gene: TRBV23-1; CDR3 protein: CATNGFTGLSHYEQYF
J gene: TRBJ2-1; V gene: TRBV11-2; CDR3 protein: CASSRRLSFTEQFF
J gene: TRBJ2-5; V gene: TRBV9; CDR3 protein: CASSPVPNTRGETQYF
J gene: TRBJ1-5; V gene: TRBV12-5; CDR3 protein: CASGLDQPQHF
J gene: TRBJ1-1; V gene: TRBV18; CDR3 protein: CASSDEGGLDTEAFF
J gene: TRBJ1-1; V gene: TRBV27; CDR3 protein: CASSFHRQGLTEAFF
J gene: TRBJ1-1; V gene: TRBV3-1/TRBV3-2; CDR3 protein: CASSQEATGLYTEAFF
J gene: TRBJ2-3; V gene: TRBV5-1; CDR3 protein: CASTIAGGSTDTQYF
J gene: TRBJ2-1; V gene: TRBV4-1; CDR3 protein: CASSQKTVAMSNEQFF